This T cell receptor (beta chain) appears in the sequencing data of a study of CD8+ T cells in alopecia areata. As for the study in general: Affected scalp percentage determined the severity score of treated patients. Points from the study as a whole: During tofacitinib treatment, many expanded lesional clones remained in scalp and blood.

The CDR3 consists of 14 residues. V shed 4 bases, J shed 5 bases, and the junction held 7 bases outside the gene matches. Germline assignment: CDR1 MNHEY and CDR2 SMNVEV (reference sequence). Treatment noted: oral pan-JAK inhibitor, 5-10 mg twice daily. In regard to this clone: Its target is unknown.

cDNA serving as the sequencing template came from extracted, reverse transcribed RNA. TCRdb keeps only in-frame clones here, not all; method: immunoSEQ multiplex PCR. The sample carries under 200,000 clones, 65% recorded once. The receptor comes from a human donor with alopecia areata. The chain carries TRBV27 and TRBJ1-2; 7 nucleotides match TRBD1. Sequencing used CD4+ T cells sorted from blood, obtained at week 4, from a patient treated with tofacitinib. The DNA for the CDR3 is TGTGCCAGCAGTTCACAGGGGCCCATATATGGCTACACCTTC. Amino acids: CASSSQGPIYGYTF.